Listed here are 16 T cell receptor beta chains from one sample, sequenced in a study of T cell responses to AZD1222 COVID-19 vaccine. Using immunoSEQ multiplex PCR, the repertoire was profiled, and TCRdb retains in-frame clones only, with some absent. Altogether tens of thousands of clones are present, approximately 91% being singletons, with the ten largest covering about 7%. This specimen was peripheral blood, taken 28 days after the second AZD1222 dose. The receptor source for this set is an adult who received the AZD1222 COVID-19 vaccine.

V and J are TRBV6-5 and TRBJ1-1; TRBD1 matches 7 bases. Germline lookup yields CDR1 MNHEY and CDR2 SVGAGI. This CDR3 region has 14 residues. The V gene end was trimmed by 7 bases and the J gene end by 1 base; junction bases not matched to a gene: 6. The CDR3 loop reads CASTKNRGNTEAFF. The CDR3 nucleotides read TGTGCCAGCACTAAAAACAGGGGGAACACTGAAGCTTTCTTT.

The chain is built from TRBV5-1 and TRBJ2-1; possible D gene TRBD1, 5 bases. Germline CDR1 reads SGHRS; CDR2 reads YFSETQ. Between the trimmed V and J ends, which lost 2 bases and 4 bases, there was a span of 13 bases. The CDR3 length is 15 residues. The CDR3 nucleotides are TGCGCCAGCAGCTTCTCCAGGGCCGCATACAATGAGCAGTTCTTC. It yields the protein CASSFSRAAYNEQFF.

This chain links TRBV3-1 (or the pseudogene TRBV3-2) with TRBJ2-7, with no clear D. Germline-derived CDR1 and CDR2 are LGHDT and YNNKEL (reference sequence). V lost 1 base, J lost 0 bases, and 7 bases lay in between. The CDR3 contains 14 residues. The chain's CDR3 is CASSQVWSSYEQYF. The CDR3 nucleotides are TGTGCCAGCAGCCAAGTATGGAGCTCCTACGAGCAGTACTTC.

The chain combines TRBV30 with TRBJ2-1; D not resolved. The V end was cut by 2 bases, the J end by 2 bases, with 10 bases between. The CDR3 runs 14 residues. Germline lookup yields CDR1 GTSNPN and CDR2 SVGIG (reference sequence). This chain's CDR3 is CAWSLRSPYNEQFF. The CDR3 DNA follows: TGTGCCTGGAGTTTGCGGAGCCCCTACAATGAGCAGTTCTTC.

The chain uses TRBV24-1 and TRBJ1-2, with 7 bases aligning to TRBD1. This CDR3 is 14 amino acids long. The trim removed 5 bases at V and 4 bases at J, leaving 6 bases unmatched. The V gene's germline CDR1 is KGHDR and CDR2 SFDVKD. CDR3: CATSARQGTYGYTF. CDR3 nucleotide sequence: TGTGCCACCAGTGCCCGACAGGGAACCTATGGCTACACCTTC.

This clone has a single count. V is TRBV11-2 and J is TRBJ1-2; D gene uncertain. With 5 bases removed from V and 3 bases from J, the gap between germline ends came to 16 bases. The CDR3 consists of 15 residues. Germline-derived CDR1 and CDR2 are SGHAT and FQNNGV. DNA for the CDR3: TGTGCCAGCAGCCCGAGCAGGACGGAGGACTATGGCTACACCTTC. Protein: CASSPSRTEDYGYTF.

The chain uses TRBV29-1 and TRBJ2-1; D may be TRBD2 (5 bases). Germline V gives CDR1 SQVTM, CDR2 ANQGSEA. The germline V and J ends were trimmed by 7 bases and 0 bases, with 13 bases remaining between them. The CDR3 loop spans 14 amino acids. The DNA for the CDR3 is TGCAGCGGGACCGGGAAATACTCCTACAATGAGCAGTTCTTC. As protein: CSGTGKYSYNEQFF.

The chain joins TRBV18 to TRBJ2-3, with D uncertain. Germline V CDR1 and CDR2: KGHSH, LQKENI. There are 12 residues in the CDR3. V was pared by 4 bases and J by 3 bases, with 5 bases between. The CDR3 region has the DNA TGTGCCAGCTCACGCTCTACAGATACGCAGTATTTT. Its translation: CASSRSTDTQYF.

The chain has TRBV5-1 and TRBJ1-1; TRBD1 matches 8 bases. The CDR3 runs to 16 residues. Germline CDR1 SGHRS, CDR2 YFSETQ. Trimming cost V 4 bases and J 1 base; bases outside gene matches: 9. DNA for the CDR3: TGCGCCAGCAGCCTAAAACCGACAGGGGCGAACACTGAAGCTTTCTTT. This encodes CASSLKPTGANTEAFF.

The rearrangement links TRBV5-1 to TRBJ1-5; 8 bases fit TRBD1. V trimming: 4 bases; J trimming: 0 bases; junction bases outside the gene matches: 3. The CDR3 loop spans 15 amino acids. CDR1 is SGHRS, CDR2 YFSETQ, per germline. CDR3 sequence (DNA): TGCGCCAGCAGCCCGGGACAGGTTAGCAATCAGCCCCAGCATTTT. It specifies CASSPGQVSNQPQHF.

J is TRBJ1-3 and V is TRBV9; perhaps TRBD1 as D (5 bases). V lost 1 base and J 4 bases, leaving 9 bases between the germline ends. Per germline, CDR1 SGDLS and CDR2 YYNGEE. The CDR3 extends over 14 amino acids. The CDR3: CASSVTRAGNTIYF. DNA of the CDR3: TGTGCCAGCAGCGTAACCAGGGCGGGAAACACCATATATTTT. Full variable domain (remainder filled in from reference TRBV9 and TRBJ1-3): DSGVTQTPKHLITATGQRVTLRCSPRSGDLSVYWYQQSLDQGLQFLIQYYNGEERAKGNILERFSAQQFPDLHSELNLSSLELGDSALYFCASSVTRAGNTIYFGEGSWLTVV.

The chain combines TRBV7-9 with TRBJ1-2, with D maybe TRBD1 (5 bases). CDR1 and CDR2 (germline): SEHNR, FQNEAQ (reference sequence). CDR3 length equals 13 residues. V was pared by 5 bases and J by 1 base, with 8 bases between. The CDR3 DNA reads TGTGCCAGCAGCCCGACAGTTAACTATGGCTACACCTTC. Translated, it gives CASSPTVNYGYTF. Based on the CDR3 plus reference TRBV7-9 and TRBJ1-2, the full variable domain is DTGVSQNPRHKITKRGQNVTFRCDPISEHNRLYWYRQTLGQGPEFLTYFQNEAQLEKSRLLSDRFSAERPKGSFSTLEIQRTEQGDSAMYLCASSPTVNYGYTFGSGTRLTVV.

This sequence joins TRBV3-1 (or the pseudogene TRBV3-2) and TRBJ1-3; a possible D gene is TRBD1 (5 bases). CDR1 is LGHDT, CDR2 YNNKEL, per germline (reference sequence). Trimming left V 0 bases short and J 5 bases short, with 14 bases between. The CDR3 is 16 residues long. CDR3 in DNA: TGTGCCAGCAGCCAAGAAGGTCGGGGGTGGAGAAACACCATATATTTT. This translates into CASSQEGRGWRNTIYF.

The chain has TRBV2 and TRBJ2-5, with 10 bases that match TRBD2. Trimming at V came to 7 bases and at J to 5 bases, leaving 7 bases not matched to a gene. Looked up from germline, CDR1 is SNHLY and CDR2 is FYNNEI. The CDR3 has 14 amino acids. CDR3 amino acids: CASKVDSGRETQYF. DNA for the CDR3: TGTGCCAGCAAGGTCGATAGCGGGAGGGAGACCCAGTACTTC. Complete variable domain (other parts from reference TRBV2 and TRBJ2-5): EPEVTQTPSHQVTQMGQEVILRCVPISNHLYFYWYRQILGQKVEFLVSFYNNEISEKSEIFDDQFSVERPDGSNFTLKIRSTKLEDSAMYFCASKVDSGRETQYFGPGTRLLVL.

This clone appeared once. The V call is TRBV6-5, the J call TRBJ1-4; D call uncertain. Trimming shortened V by 6 bases and J by 1 base, and 6 bases separated the two germline ends. From germline, CDR1 is MNHEY and CDR2 SVGAGI. This CDR3 has 13 amino acids. The CDR3 DNA follows: TGTGCCAGCAGCTTCGGAACTAATGAAAAACTGTTTTTT. Protein sequence: CASSFGTNEKLFF.

Concerning this clone: This specimen includes other DNA sequences encoding the same CDR3. The V gene is TRBV27, the J gene TRBJ2-1; D not resolved. The length of the CDR3 is 13 residues. Trimming pared 2 bases from V and 2 bases from J, leaving 4 bases between. From germline, CDR1 is MNHEY and CDR2 SMNVEV (reference sequence). The DNA of the CDR3 is TGTGCCAGCAGTTTAGAACCCTACAATGAGCAGTTCTTC. It translates to CASSLEPYNEQFF.